The rows below give T cell receptor beta chains drawn from one sample of a study of cytomegalovirus exposure and HLA in healthy donors. Using immunoSEQ multiplex PCR, the repertoire was profiled, and TCRdb retains in-frame clones only, with some absent. Of roughly 180,000 clones in the sample, roughly 82% were seen once. The material sequenced was PBMCs. These receptors originate from a man aged 40-55 years in good health and CMV-seronegative. CDR3s include the opening cysteine and the closing phenylalanine or tryptophan. D genes are given only for firm matches. Size is stated for part of the rows, as once, few or many counts, or as a class when the clone is expanded.

TRBV5-1	TRBD1	TRBJ1-2	.	CASSLDRVIRGYTF	TGCGCCAGCAGCCTGGACAGGGTGATTCGTGGCTACACCTTC
TRBV6-5	TRBD2	TRBJ2-3	few	CASSYSLAGVNTQYF	TGTGCCAGCAGTTATTCGCTAGCGGGAGTGAATACGCAGTATTTT
TRBV10-2	TRBD2	TRBJ2-7	.	CASSEGGLGASGRAPSYEQYF	TGCGCCAGCAGTGAGGGGGGACTGGGCGCTAGCGGGAGGGCCCCCTCCTACGAGCAGTACTTC
TRBV7-2	.	TRBJ2-4	.	CASSQAAALAKNIQYF	TGTGCCAGCAGCCAGGCAGCGGCCCTAGCCAAAAACATTCAGTACTTC
TRBV14	.	TRBJ1-2	.	CASTPRTDVYGYTF	TGTGCCAGCACACCTAGGACAGACGTCTATGGCTACACCTTC
TRBV7-3	.	TRBJ1-1	.	CASSLNWNTEAFF	TGTGCCAGCAGCTTAAACTGGAACACTGAAGCTTTCTTT
TRBV19	.	TRBJ1-4	.	CASKRPEGNEKLFF	TGTGCCAGTAAACGCCCCGAGGGTAATGAAAAACTGTTTTTT
TRBV6-1	.	TRBJ1-1	once	CATKAGTRNTEAFF	TGTGCCACCAAAGCCGGGACAAGGAACACTGAAGCTTTCTTT
TRBV28	TRBD1	TRBJ1-2	.	CASSLSGTGVGYTF	TGTGCCAGCAGTTTAAGCGGGACAGGGGTTGGCTACACCTTC
TRBV9	.	TRBJ2-3	.	CASTKFDQSDTQYF	TGTGCCAGCACCAAATTCGATCAGTCAGATACGCAGTATTTT
TRBV27	TRBD1	TRBJ2-7	.	CASRLTGGAGEQYF	TGTGCCAGCAGATTAACAGGGGGCGCGGGGGAGCAGTACTTC
TRBV6-4	TRBD1	TRBJ1-3	few	CASSDGTAGEFSSGNTIYF	TGTGCCAGCAGTGACGGGACAGCTGGGGAATTCAGCTCTGGAAACACCATATATTTT
TRBV2	TRBD1	TRBJ1-2	.	CASRGQEQFGYTF	TGTGCCAGCAGGGGACAGGAACAGTTTGGCTACACCTTC
TRBV9	TRBD1	TRBJ1-2	.	CASSAQDRGRLRKYGYTF	TGTGCCAGCAGCGCCCAGGACAGGGGGCGGCTACGTAAATATGGCTACACCTTC
TRBV6-5	TRBD2	TRBJ2-1	once	CASGLAGRTANEQFF	TGTGCCAGCGGGTTAGCGGGCCGGACGGCCAATGAGCAGTTCTTC
TRBV7-9	TRBD2	TRBJ2-1	.	CASSLLTSGGQNEQFF	TGTGCCAGCAGCTTACTTACTAGCGGAGGTCAAAATGAGCAGTTCTTC
TRBV28	TRBD2	TRBJ2-5	.	CASSLLSGGQETQYF	TGTGCCAGCAGTTTGCTTAGCGGGGGGCAAGAGACCCAGTACTTC
TRBV30	.	TRBJ1-3	.	CAWSTGNTIYF	TGTGCCTGGAGTACAGGAAACACCATATATTTT
TRBV19	.	TRBJ2-7	.	CASSILLFGDGAGRRPYEQYF	TGTGCCAGTAGTATCCTCCTTTTTGGGGACGGCGCGGGACGCCGCCCCTACGAGCAGTACTTC
TRBV5-1	TRBD1	TRBJ2-1	.	CASSLGQGLNNEQFF	TGCGCCAGCAGCTTGGGACAGGGGCTAAACAATGAGCAGTTCTTC
TRBV7-2	TRBD2	TRBJ2-1	.	CASSFDGGAYNEQFF	TGTGCCAGCAGCTTTGACGGGGGGGCCTACAATGAGCAGTTCTTC
TRBV7-3	TRBD1	TRBJ1-2	.	CASSLTGASNYGYTF	TGTGCCAGCAGCCTTACAGGGGCATCTAACTATGGCTACACCTTC
TRBV6-6	.	TRBJ2-3	.	CASSSDSRADTQYF	TGTGCCAGCAGCTCAGACAGCAGGGCAGATACGCAGTATTTT
TRBV21-1	.	TRBJ1-5	.	CASSKQAGQSDQPQHF	TGTGCCAGCAGCAAACAGGCCGGACAGAGTGATCAGCCCCAGCATTTT
TRBV4-3	.	TRBJ2-3	.	CASSFTGTPSTDTQYF	TGCGCCAGCAGCTTCACCGGGACTCCATCCACAGATACGCAGTATTTT